This TCR beta chain was found in a study of shared clonotypes between healthy human individuals. Adult donors, all healthy and HIV-negative, had no recent acute infections or vaccinations. Running of the assay took place at deep level. Unsorted PBMC DNA went through sequencing on ten immunoSEQ deep assay plates. Generated by immunoSEQ multiplex PCR, the TCRdb table keeps only in-frame clones and is missing some. The sample holds about half a million clones; around 73% are singletons and the top ten take approximately 12%. V lost 3 bases to trimming and J lost 1 base; unmatched junction nucleotides: 3. CDR3 length: 15 amino acids. Germline V lookup: CDR1 MDHEN, CDR2 SYDVKM.

The chain employs TRBV28 and TRBJ2-7, with 10 bases fitting TRBD2. The source material was PBMCs. The TCR sequence derives from a woman between 40 and 55 years old in good health. Some clones in this sample may be carry-over from other donors' samples. The CDR3 protein is CASSFGLAVSYEQYF. CDR3 DNA sequence: TGTGCCAGCAGTTTCGGACTAGCGGTTTCCTACGAGCAGTACTTC.